This TCR beta chain was captured in a study of neurological immune-mediated disorders. Broader study findings: Among 34 multiple sclerosis patients, phylogenetic grouping put the repertoires of 18 into a single related-CDR3 cluster, a possible signature. Whereas HTLV-1-associated myelopathy showed the most TCR clonal expansion, multiple sclerosis showed the least, with levels below those of healthy controls. None of the features examined (clinical or MRI) was associated with the multiple sclerosis repertoire cluster.

The cDNA was generated through 5'RACE incorporating 10-nucleotide random UMIs. TCRdb passed the 5' RACE reads through MiXCR, listing each CDR3 protein once. Among 70,000 to 90,000 distinct CDR3 sequences listed, almost 6% were seen once. CDR1 and CDR2 (germline): SNHLY, FYNNEI. This CDR3 is built from 12 residues. The V end was cut by 8 bases, the J end by 1 base, with 8 bases between. This clonotype was counted many times. Its antigen remains unknown. Time point meaning: longitudinal time-point 2. What was sequenced was PBMCs. The chain uses TRBV2 and TRBJ1-1; D may be TRBD1 (5 bases). The TCR comes from a woman aged 60-70 years with multiple sclerosis. The CDR3 reads CASGARNTEAFF. CDR3 nucleotides: TGTGCCAGCGGGGCGAGGAACACTGAAGCTTTCTTT.